This T cell receptor (beta chain) came from a study of T cell clonality in common variable immunodeficiency (dated by TCRdb to the mid-2010s). On the study overall, not on this receptor specifically: Even though DNA input was equal, the average per sample came to about 81,820 unique sequences for controls compared with 30,000 to 40,000 for CVID samples. It was noted by the authors that sequencing of the repertoires of T cell subpopulations would be needed to clarify the cause of the increased clonality in CVID. CVID subjects shared fewer TCRbeta clones with each other than healthy controls did (p < 0.0001). Correlations of repertoire features with clinical complications were constrained by heterogeneity among patients within the CVID cohort. CVID TCRbeta sequences were reported to have fewer deletions and N-nucleotide insertions and to lack highly modified clones with 13 or more V deletions. Compared with healthy controls, CVID subjects showed increased TCRbeta clonality (t-test p = 0.018), a feature most characteristic of about a third of subjects.

For sequencing input, CVID and control samples contributed equivalent amounts of genomic DNA. For every sample, a 60 bp segment covering the rearranged TCRbeta CDR3 region was amplified and then sequenced. The immunoSEQ assay, a bias-corrected multiplex PCR with high-throughput sequencing, was employed for TCRbeta amplification. On the study's bioinformatics: Every unique nucleotide sequence was considered a clone and was annotated with V, D and J genes, copy number and frequency. Sequences were labeled productive if in frame, and non-productive if out of frame or containing stop codons. As previously described, clonality was calculated on the basis of Shannon's entropy. Mean CDR3 Kyte-Doolittle hydropathy was derived from the predicted amino acid sequences of productive clones. Scaled V gene usage was hierarchically clustered using Manhattan distance and complete linkage with the R hclust function. To assess clone sharing by CDR3 amino acid sequence, 12 repertoires per group were resampled over 100 rounds. The repertoires were screened for about 70 published EBV-specific TCRbeta sequences and some 250 published CMV-specific TCRbeta sequences. After two CVID samples that produced fewer than 10,000 sequences were dropped from the analysis, 42 CVID repertoires remained. Imported from immuneACCESS, the table was reduced by TCRdb to in-frame sequences with V and J called. These copies leave out some clones; in studies compared against another copy, an unresolved V gene accounts for under half, and the cause of the remainder is not known. The V and J calls and clone size were taken over from that table, and D and trimming were inferred from the DNA. The sample features tens of thousands of clones, and none is a singleton. The ten largest account for about 9.4% of the sample.

Predominantly Caucasian heritage was noted among both the CVID patients and the healthy controls. Heparinized peripheral whole blood samples of about 4.5 to 8 ml were collected from each donor. Genomic DNA from adults with common variable immune deficiency (CVID) and from healthy adult controls was the source for sequencing TCRbeta CDR3 repertoires. There were 22 healthy adult volunteers in the control group (12 female and some ten male), ranging in age from 23 to 66 years, with a mean age of about 32. Diluted blood was density-centrifuged over Hypaque 1077 or Ficoll-Paque to isolate peripheral blood mononuclear cells. Unsorted mononuclear cells served as the source of genomic DNA, which was extracted either by Qiagen column purification or by a centrifugation-based method. This clone showed up many times. Its antigen is unknown. The CDR3 extends 3 residues past the end of the read, so its final part is completed from the germline J gene.

Counted from cysteine to phenylalanine, this CDR3 has 14 amino acids. The DNA covers only part of the CDR3, 33 bases in frame from base 1. Sequences SGHDT (CDR1) and YYEEEE (CDR2) are obtained from the germline V gene. Trimming at the junction amounts to 1 base on V and 3 bases on J, and the germline ends lie 9 bases apart. The sample comprised peripheral blood mononuclear cells. The chain is made from TRBV5-6 and TRBJ2-3, with the D assignment possibly TRBD1 or TRBD2, given 5 matching bases for each. This receptor was obtained from a person aged 18 to 75 in good health. The CDR3 region reads CASSLLRETDTQYF. The sequenced part of the CDR3 DNA is TGTGCCAGCAGCTTGCTCAGGGAGACAGATACG. The entire variable domain, with the stretches around the CDR3 drawn from the reference TRBV5-6 and TRBJ2-3 proteins, is DAGVTQSPTHLIKTRGQQVTLRCSPKSGHDTVSWYQQALGQGPQFIFQYYEEEERQRGNFPDRFSGHQFPNYSSELNVNALLLGDSALYLCASSLLRETDTQYFGPGTRLTVL.